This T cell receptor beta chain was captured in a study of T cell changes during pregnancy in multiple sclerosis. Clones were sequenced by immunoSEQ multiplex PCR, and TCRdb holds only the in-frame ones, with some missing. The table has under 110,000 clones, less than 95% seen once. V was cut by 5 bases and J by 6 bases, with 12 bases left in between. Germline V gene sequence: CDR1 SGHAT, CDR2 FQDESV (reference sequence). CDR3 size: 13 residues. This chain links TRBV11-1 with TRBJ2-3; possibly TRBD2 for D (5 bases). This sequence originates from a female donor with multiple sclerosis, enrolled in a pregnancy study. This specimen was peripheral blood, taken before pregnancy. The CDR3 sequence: CASSVILEDTQYF. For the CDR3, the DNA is TGTGCCAGCAGCGTTATACTAGAGGATACGCAGTATTTT.